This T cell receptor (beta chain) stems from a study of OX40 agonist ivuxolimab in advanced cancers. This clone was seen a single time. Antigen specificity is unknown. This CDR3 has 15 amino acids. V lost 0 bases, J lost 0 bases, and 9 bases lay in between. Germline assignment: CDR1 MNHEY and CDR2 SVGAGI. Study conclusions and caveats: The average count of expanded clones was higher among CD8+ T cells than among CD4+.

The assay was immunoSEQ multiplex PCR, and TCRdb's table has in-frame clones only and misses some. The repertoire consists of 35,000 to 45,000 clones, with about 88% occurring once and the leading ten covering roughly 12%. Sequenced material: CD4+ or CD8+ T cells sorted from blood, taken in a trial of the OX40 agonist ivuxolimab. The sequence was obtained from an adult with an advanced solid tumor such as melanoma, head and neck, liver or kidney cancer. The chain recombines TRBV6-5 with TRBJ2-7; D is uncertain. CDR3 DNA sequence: TGTGCCAGCAGTTACTCGTGGGATAGCTCCTACGAGCAGTACTTC. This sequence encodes CASSYSWDSSYEQYF.